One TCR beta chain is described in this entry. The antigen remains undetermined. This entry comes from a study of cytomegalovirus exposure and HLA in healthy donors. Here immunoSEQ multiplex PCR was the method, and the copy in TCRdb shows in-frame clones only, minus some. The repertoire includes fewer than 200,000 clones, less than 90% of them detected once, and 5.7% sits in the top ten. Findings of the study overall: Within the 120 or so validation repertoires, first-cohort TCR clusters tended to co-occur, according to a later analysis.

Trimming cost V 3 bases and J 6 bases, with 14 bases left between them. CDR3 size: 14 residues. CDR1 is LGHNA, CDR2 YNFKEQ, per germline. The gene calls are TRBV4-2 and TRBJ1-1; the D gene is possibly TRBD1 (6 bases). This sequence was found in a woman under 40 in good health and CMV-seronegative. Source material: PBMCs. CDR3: CASSHPGEGAEAFF. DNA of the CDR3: TGTGCCAGCAGCCACCCAGGGGAGGGAGCTGAAGCTTTCTTT.